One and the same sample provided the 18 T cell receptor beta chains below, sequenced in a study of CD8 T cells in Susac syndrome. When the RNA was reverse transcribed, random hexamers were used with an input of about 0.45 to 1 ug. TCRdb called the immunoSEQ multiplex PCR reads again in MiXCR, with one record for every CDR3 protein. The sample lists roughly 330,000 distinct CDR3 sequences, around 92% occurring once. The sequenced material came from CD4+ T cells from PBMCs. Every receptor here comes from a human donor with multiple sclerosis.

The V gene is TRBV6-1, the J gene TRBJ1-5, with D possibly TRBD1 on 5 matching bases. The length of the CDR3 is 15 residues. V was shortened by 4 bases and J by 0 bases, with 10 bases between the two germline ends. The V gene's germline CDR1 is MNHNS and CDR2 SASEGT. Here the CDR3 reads CASSGDPHSNQPQHF. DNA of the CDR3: TGTGCCAGCAGTGGGGACCCACATAGCAATCAGCCCCAGCATTTT.

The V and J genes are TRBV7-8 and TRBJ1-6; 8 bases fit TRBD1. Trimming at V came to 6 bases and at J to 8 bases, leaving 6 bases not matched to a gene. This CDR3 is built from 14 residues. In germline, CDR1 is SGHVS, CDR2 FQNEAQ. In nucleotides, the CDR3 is TGTGCCAGCAGGTCGGACAGGGTCCATTCACCCCTCCACTTT. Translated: CASRSDRVHSPLHF.

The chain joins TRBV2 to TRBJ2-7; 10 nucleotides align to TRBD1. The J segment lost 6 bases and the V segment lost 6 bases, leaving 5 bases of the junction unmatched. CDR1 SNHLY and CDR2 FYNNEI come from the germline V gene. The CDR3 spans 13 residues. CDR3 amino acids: CASSLDRGREQYF. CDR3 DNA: TGTGCCAGCAGCCTCGACAGGGGGCGCGAGCAGTACTTC.

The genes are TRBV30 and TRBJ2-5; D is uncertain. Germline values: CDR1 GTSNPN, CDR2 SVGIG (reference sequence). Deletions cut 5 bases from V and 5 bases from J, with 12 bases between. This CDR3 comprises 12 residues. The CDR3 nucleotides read TGTGCCTGGGGACCCCAGAGGGAGACCCAGTACTTC. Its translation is CAWGPQRETQYF.

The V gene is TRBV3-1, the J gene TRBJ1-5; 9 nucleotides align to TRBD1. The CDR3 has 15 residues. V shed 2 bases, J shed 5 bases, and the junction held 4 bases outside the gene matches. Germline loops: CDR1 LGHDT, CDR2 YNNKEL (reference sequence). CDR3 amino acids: CASSQTGDRDQPQHF. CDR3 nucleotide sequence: TGTGCCAGCAGCCAAACAGGGGACAGGGATCAGCCCCAGCATTTT.

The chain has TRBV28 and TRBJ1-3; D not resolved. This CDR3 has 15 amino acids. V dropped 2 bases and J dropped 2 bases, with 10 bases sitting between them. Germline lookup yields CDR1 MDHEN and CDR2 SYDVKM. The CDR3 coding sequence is TGTGCCAGCAGTTTAGTCGGCCGCGCTGGAAACACCATATATTTT. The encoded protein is CASSLVGRAGNTIYF.

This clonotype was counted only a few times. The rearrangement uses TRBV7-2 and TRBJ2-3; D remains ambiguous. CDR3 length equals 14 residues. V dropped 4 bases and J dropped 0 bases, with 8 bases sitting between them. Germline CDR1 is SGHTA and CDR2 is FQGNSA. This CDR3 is CASSSGRSTDTQYF. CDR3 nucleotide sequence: TGTGCCAGCAGCTCTGGACGCAGCACAGATACGCAGTATTTT.

The CDR3 DNA is TGTGCCAGCAGCCCACACACAGATACGCAGTATTTT. It translates to CASSPHTDTQYF. The chain couples TRBV27 to TRBJ2-3; no clear D gene. This CDR3 spans 12 amino acids. Germline V gene lookup returns CDR1 MNHEY and CDR2 SMNVEV (reference sequence). The V gene lost 6 bases and the J gene lost 2 bases, with 6 bases spanning the gap.

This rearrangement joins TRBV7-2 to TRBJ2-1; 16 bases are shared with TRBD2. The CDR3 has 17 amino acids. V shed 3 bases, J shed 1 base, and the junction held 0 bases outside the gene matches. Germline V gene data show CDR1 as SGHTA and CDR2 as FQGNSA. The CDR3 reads CASSLGLAGGSYNEQFF. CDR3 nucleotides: TGTGCCAGCAGCTTGGGACTAGCGGGAGGGTCCTACAATGAGCAGTTCTTC.

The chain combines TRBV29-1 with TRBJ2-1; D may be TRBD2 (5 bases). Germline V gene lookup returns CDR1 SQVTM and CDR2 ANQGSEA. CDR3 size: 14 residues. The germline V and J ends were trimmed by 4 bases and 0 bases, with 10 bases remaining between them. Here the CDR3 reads CSVGSDSSYNEQFF. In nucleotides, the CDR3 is TGCAGCGTTGGTAGCGATAGCTCCTACAATGAGCAGTTCTTC.

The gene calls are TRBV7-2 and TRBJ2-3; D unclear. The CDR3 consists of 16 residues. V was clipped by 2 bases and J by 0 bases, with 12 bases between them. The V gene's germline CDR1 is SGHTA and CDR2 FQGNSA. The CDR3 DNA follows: TGTGCCAGCAGCTTAAAACTGACTGCAAGCACAGATACGCAGTATTTT. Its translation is CASSLKLTASTDTQYF.

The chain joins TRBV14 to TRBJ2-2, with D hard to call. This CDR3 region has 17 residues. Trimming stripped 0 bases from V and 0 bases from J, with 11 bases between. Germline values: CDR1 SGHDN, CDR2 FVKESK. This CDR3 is CASSQEWRPSNTGELFF. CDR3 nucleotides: TGTGCCAGCAGCCAAGAGTGGAGACCTTCGAACACCGGGGAGCTGTTTTTT.

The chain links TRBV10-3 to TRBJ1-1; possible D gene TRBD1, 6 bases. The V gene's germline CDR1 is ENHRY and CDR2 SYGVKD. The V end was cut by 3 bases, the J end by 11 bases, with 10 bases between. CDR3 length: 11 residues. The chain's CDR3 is CAISEGGKAFF. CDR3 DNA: TGTGCCATCAGTGAAGGGGGAAAGGCTTTCTTT.

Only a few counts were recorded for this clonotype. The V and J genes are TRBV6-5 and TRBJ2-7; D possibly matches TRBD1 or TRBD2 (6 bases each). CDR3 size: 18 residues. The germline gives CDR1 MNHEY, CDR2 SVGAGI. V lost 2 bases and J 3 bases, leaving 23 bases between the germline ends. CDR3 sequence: CASSYPPRWGAPIYEQYF. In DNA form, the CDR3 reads TGTGCCAGCAGTTACCCGCCACGGTGGGGGGCACCGATCTACGAGCAGTACTTC.

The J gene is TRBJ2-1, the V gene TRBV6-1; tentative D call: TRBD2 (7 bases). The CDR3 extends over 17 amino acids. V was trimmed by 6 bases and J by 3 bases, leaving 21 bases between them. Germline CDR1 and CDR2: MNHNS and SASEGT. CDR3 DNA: TGTGCCAGCAGCCTCTCTCCGTGGGGGGGCCTCTACAATGAGCAGTTCTTC. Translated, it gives CASSLSPWGGLYNEQFF.

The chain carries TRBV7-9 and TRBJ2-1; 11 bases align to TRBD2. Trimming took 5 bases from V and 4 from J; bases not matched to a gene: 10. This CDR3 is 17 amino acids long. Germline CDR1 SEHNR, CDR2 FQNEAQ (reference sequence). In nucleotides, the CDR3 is TGTGCCAGCAGCCCCTCCCCCCCTAGCGGGAGGTACAATGAGCAGTTCTTC. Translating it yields CASSPSPPSGRYNEQFF.

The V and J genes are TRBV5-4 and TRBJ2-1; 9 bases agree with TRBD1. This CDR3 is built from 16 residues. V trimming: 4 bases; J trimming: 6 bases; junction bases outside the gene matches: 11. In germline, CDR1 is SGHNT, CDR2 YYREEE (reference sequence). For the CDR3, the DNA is TGTGCCAGCAGCGGTAACCGGGACAGGGTTTTCAATGAGCAGTTCTTC. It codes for CASSGNRDRVFNEQFF.

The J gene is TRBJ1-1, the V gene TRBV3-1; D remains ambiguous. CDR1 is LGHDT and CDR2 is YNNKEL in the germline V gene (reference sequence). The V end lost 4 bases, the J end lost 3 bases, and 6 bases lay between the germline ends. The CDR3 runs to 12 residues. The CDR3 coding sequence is TGTGCCAGCAGCCGCCCCCACACTGAAGCTTTCTTT. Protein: CASSRPHTEAFF.